This T cell receptor (beta chain) was observed in a study of blood T cell repertoires in COVID-19. About the research overall: Whether acute or convalescent, the COVID-19 samples came from the United States, Italy and Spain.

Profiling relied on immunoSEQ multiplex PCR, and the TCRdb table lists in-frame clones only, not all of them. The data hold some 400,000 clones, with almost 90% observed a single time. V was clipped by 3 bases and J by 6 bases, with 14 bases between them. The CDR3 consists of 14 residues. Germline-derived CDR1 and CDR2 are MNHEY and SVGEGT. This receptor was obtained from a young man with active or convalescent COVID-19. The chain joins TRBV6-2 or TRBV6-3 to TRBJ1-1; D not resolved. Sample: peripheral blood. Here the CDR3 DNA reads TGTGCCAGCAGTTATCTCCAGGTCTCCTCTGAAGCTTTCTTT. Amino acids: CASSYLQVSSEAFF.